Listed below are T cell receptor beta chains from one sample, sequenced in a study of cytomegalovirus exposure and HLA in healthy donors. Libraries were prepared by immunoSEQ multiplex PCR; TCRdb keeps only in-frame clonotypes and omits some of them. The top ten clones hold approximately 1% of a sample with roughly 130,000 clones, 60% to 85% of them seen once. What was sequenced was PBMCs. The receptors were sampled from a human donor in good health. Both conserved end residues are part of each CDR3. D genes are given only for firm matches. Clone size is given for some rows only: seen once, a few or many times, or a class if the clone is expanded.

j_gene: TRBJ2-3
abundance: .
d_gene: .
v_gene: TRBV10-3
CDR3aa: CAIKGGAWIDTQYF
CDR3nt: TGTGCCATCAAAGGGGGGGCCTGGATAGATACGCAGTATTTT

j_gene: TRBJ1-3
abundance: .
d_gene: .
v_gene: TRBV6-5
CDR3aa: CASSYSPGITNTIYF
CDR3nt: TGTGCCAGCAGTTACTCCCCGGGGATTACAAACACCATATATTTT

j_gene: TRBJ1-5
abundance: few
d_gene: TRBD1
v_gene: TRBV5-4
CDR3aa: CASSSQGAVVAPRGQPQHF
CDR3nt: TGTGCCAGCAGCTCACAGGGGGCGGTCGTGGCCCCCCGCGGTCAGCCCCAGCATTTT

j_gene: TRBJ2-7
abundance: few
d_gene: TRBD1
v_gene: TRBV5-6
CDR3aa: CASSWGQGGYEQYF
CDR3nt: TGTGCCAGCAGCTGGGGACAGGGGGGGTACGAGCAGTACTTC

j_gene: TRBJ2-2
abundance: .
d_gene: .
v_gene: TRBV4-1
CDR3aa: CASRRTGVGGSTGELFF
CDR3nt: TGCGCCAGTAGACGAACCGGGGTGGGGGGTTCCACCGGGGAGCTGTTTTTT

j_gene: TRBJ1-5
abundance: .
d_gene: .
v_gene: TRBV6-4
CDR3aa: CASSDPENQPQHF
CDR3nt: TGTGCCAGCAGTGACCCGGAGAATCAGCCCCAGCATTTT

j_gene: TRBJ2-7
abundance: once
d_gene: .
v_gene: TRBV5-4
CDR3aa: CASSFSLPGGGRSSEQYF
CDR3nt: TGTGCCAGCAGCTTTTCTCTACCCGGCGGCGGCCGGTCGTCCGAGCAGTACTTC

j_gene: TRBJ2-1
abundance: .
d_gene: TRBD2
v_gene: TRBV12-5
CDR3aa: CASGSPWRTSGGPHLYNEQFF
CDR3nt: TGTGCTAGTGGTTCACCATGGCGGACTAGCGGGGGCCCCCACCTTTACAATGAGCAGTTCTTC

j_gene: TRBJ2-6
abundance: few
d_gene: .
v_gene: TRBV18
CDR3aa: CASVQPGKTGANVLTF
CDR3nt: TGTGCCAGCGTACAGCCCGGGAAGACTGGGGCCAACGTCCTGACTTTC

j_gene: TRBJ2-6
abundance: .
d_gene: .
v_gene: TRBV7-7
CDR3aa: CASSEEIGANVLTF
CDR3nt: TGTGCTAGCAGCGAGGAAATCGGGGCCAACGTCCTGACTTTC

j_gene: TRBJ2-3
abundance: .
d_gene: TRBD2
v_gene: TRBV5-6
CDR3aa: CASSPSGTRSRSAQYF
CDR3nt: TGTGCCAGCAGCCCCTCCGGGACTAGAAGTAGGTCAGCGCAGTATTTT

j_gene: TRBJ2-7
abundance: few
d_gene: TRBD1
v_gene: TRBV5-6
CDR3aa: CASSFLDRATYEQYF
CDR3nt: TGTGCCAGCAGCTTCCTGGACAGGGCTACCTACGAGCAGTACTTC

j_gene: TRBJ2-1
abundance: .
d_gene: .
v_gene: TRBV7-9
CDR3aa: CASSLTENEQFF
CDR3nt: TGTGCCAGCAGCTTAACTGAAAATGAGCAGTTCTTC

j_gene: TRBJ2-3
abundance: .
d_gene: .
v_gene: TRBV29-1
CDR3aa: CSVEDHRPTQYF
CDR3nt: TGCAGCGTTGAAGATCACAGGCCGACGCAGTATTTT

j_gene: TRBJ2-1
abundance: .
d_gene: .
v_gene: TRBV6-1
CDR3aa: CASSPQPPGYNEQFF
CDR3nt: TGTGCCAGCAGTCCTCAGCCACCAGGCTACAATGAGCAGTTCTTC

j_gene: TRBJ2-5
abundance: once
d_gene: TRBD1
v_gene: TRBV7-3
CDR3aa: CASSTGQGGQETQYF
CDR3nt: TGTGCCAGCAGCACGGGACAGGGGGGTCAAGAGACCCAGTACTTC

j_gene: TRBJ2-7
abundance: .
d_gene: TRBD2
v_gene: TRBV6-5
CDR3aa: CASSPSGRGGSEQYF
CDR3nt: TGTGCCAGCAGTCCCTCGGGGCGGGGGGGTAGCGAGCAGTACTTC

j_gene: TRBJ2-5
abundance: .
d_gene: .
v_gene: TRBV29-1
CDR3aa: CSVEETQYF
CDR3nt: TGCAGCGTCGAAGAGACCCAGTACTTC

j_gene: TRBJ2-3
abundance: .
d_gene: TRBD2
v_gene: TRBV7-3
CDR3aa: CASSSLPLAGVTDTQYF
CDR3nt: TGTGCCAGCAGCTCCCTGCCTCTAGCGGGGGTTACAGATACGCAGTATTTT

j_gene: TRBJ1-4
abundance: .
d_gene: .
v_gene: TRBV6-1
CDR3aa: CASSEARMANEKLFF
CDR3nt: TGTGCCAGCAGTGAAGCGCGTATGGCTAATGAAAAACTGTTTTTT

j_gene: TRBJ2-7
abundance: .
d_gene: .
v_gene: TRBV9
CDR3aa: CASSLLQGAGEQYF
CDR3nt: TGTGCCAGCAGCTTGCTACAGGGAGCTGGGGAGCAGTACTTC

j_gene: TRBJ2-7
abundance: .
d_gene: TRBD1
v_gene: TRBV27
CDR3aa: CASSLRDRGSYEQYF
CDR3nt: TGTGCCAGCAGTTTAAGGGACAGGGGATCCTACGAGCAGTACTTC

j_gene: TRBJ1-1
abundance: few
d_gene: TRBD1
v_gene: TRBV6-5
CDR3aa: CASGVTGYTEAFF
CDR3nt: TGTGCCAGCGGGGTGACAGGGTACACTGAAGCTTTCTTT

j_gene: TRBJ2-7
abundance: .
d_gene: .
v_gene: TRBV27
CDR3aa: CASSLTGLGYEQYF
CDR3nt: TGTGCCAGCAGTTTAACGGGGTTAGGCTACGAGCAGTACTTC

j_gene: TRBJ2-1
abundance: .
d_gene: TRBD2
v_gene: TRBV7-2
CDR3aa: CASSLVAGGYNEQFF
CDR3nt: TGTGCCAGCAGCTTAGTGGCGGGGGGGTACAATGAGCAGTTCTTC

j_gene: TRBJ2-3
abundance: .
d_gene: TRBD2
v_gene: TRBV11-2
CDR3aa: CASSLAAGGGDTQYF
CDR3nt: TGTGCCAGCAGCCTTGCAGCGGGGGGCGGAGATACGCAGTATTTT

j_gene: TRBJ2-1
abundance: .
d_gene: .
v_gene: TRBV28
CDR3aa: CASIKVGHYSYNEQFF
CDR3nt: TGTGCCAGCATTAAGGTCGGACACTACTCCTACAATGAGCAGTTCTTC

j_gene: TRBJ2-1
abundance: .
d_gene: TRBD1
v_gene: TRBV5-1
CDR3aa: CASSLAGTAYNEQFF
CDR3nt: TGCGCCAGCAGCTTGGCGGGGACAGCGTACAATGAGCAGTTCTTC

j_gene: TRBJ2-1
abundance: .
d_gene: TRBD1
v_gene: TRBV4-2
CDR3aa: CASGQGYHEQFF
CDR3nt: TGTGCCAGCGGACAGGGATACCATGAGCAGTTCTTC

j_gene: TRBJ2-7
abundance: .
d_gene: .
v_gene: TRBV10-3
CDR3aa: CAISEPEEQTFYEQYF
CDR3nt: TGTGCCATCAGTGAACCGGAAGAGCAGACTTTCTACGAGCAGTACTTC

j_gene: TRBJ2-3
abundance: .
d_gene: .
v_gene: TRBV9
CDR3aa: CASSRTLLLDTQYF
CDR3nt: TGTGCCAGCAGCCGTACCTTACTTCTAGATACGCAGTATTTT

j_gene: TRBJ2-1
abundance: few
d_gene: .
v_gene: TRBV27
CDR3aa: CASSHFNEQFF
CDR3nt: TGTGCCAGCAGTCATTTCAATGAGCAGTTCTTC

j_gene: TRBJ2-1
abundance: .
d_gene: .
v_gene: TRBV5-1
CDR3aa: CASSFPGGNEQFF
CDR3nt: TGCGCCAGCAGCTTCCCTGGCGGGAATGAGCAGTTCTTC

j_gene: TRBJ1-2
abundance: .
d_gene: .
v_gene: TRBV27
CDR3aa: CASSLRAGNYGYTF
CDR3nt: TGTGCCAGCAGTTTACGGGCGGGGAACTATGGCTACACCTTC

j_gene: TRBJ1-6
abundance: .
d_gene: TRBD1
v_gene: TRBV28
CDR3aa: CASSDREEYPSSPLHF
CDR3nt: TGTGCCAGCAGTGACAGGGAGGAATATCCCAGTTCACCCCTCCACTTT

j_gene: TRBJ2-7
abundance: once
d_gene: .
v_gene: TRBV19
CDR3aa: CASSTTAISYEQYF
CDR3nt: TGTGCCAGTAGTACGACAGCTATCTCCTACGAGCAGTACTTC

j_gene: TRBJ1-2
abundance: few
d_gene: .
v_gene: TRBV2
CDR3aa: CASSWRQTSYGYTF
CDR3nt: TGTGCCAGCAGCTGGAGACAGACTTCTTATGGCTACACCTTC

j_gene: TRBJ1-4
abundance: once
d_gene: .
v_gene: TRBV6-6
CDR3aa: CASSYLGGADEKLFF
CDR3nt: TGTGCCAGCAGTTACCTAGGGGGAGCGGATGAAAAACTGTTTTTT

j_gene: TRBJ1-2
abundance: .
d_gene: .
v_gene: TRBV9
CDR3aa: CASSVGGTGYGYTF
CDR3nt: TGTGCCAGCAGCGTAGGTGGAACAGGGTACGGCTACACCTTC

j_gene: TRBJ2-1
abundance: .
d_gene: TRBD2
v_gene: TRBV9
CDR3aa: CASSVGTTSEQFF
CDR3nt: TGTGCCAGCAGCGTGGGGACTACTAGTGAGCAGTTCTTC

j_gene: TRBJ2-1
abundance: .
d_gene: TRBD1
v_gene: TRBV13
CDR3aa: CASSDGTDYNEQFF
CDR3nt: TGTGCCAGCAGCGACGGGACAGATTACAATGAGCAGTTCTTC